This T cell receptor beta chain derives from a study of T cells in Graves' hyperthyroidism and ophthalmopathy. The study's findings and limits: Ophthalmopathy could be told apart from stable hyperthyroidism with a 13 V-J model.

V lost 7 bases and J 2 bases, leaving 12 bases between the germline ends. The V gene's germline CDR1 is MNHNS and CDR2 SASEGT. The CDR3 is made up of 13 amino acids. It was RNA transcripts that yielded the amplified TCR beta CDR3 regions. Carried out on the TCR CDR3, a first-round RT-PCR used the HTBI primer set. A single record per CDR3 protein comes from TCRdb applying MiXCR to the multiplex PCR reads. This repertoire shows about 200,000 distinct CDR3 sequences, 17% found once; its top ten account for roughly 55%. In its sample, this clonotype was seen many times. What it binds is unknown. Diagnostic decisions used clinical symptoms, serum thyroxine and TRAb, thyroid ultrasound and orbital computed tomography.

The sample consisted of blood. The receptor's source is a woman between 45 and 65 years old with Graves' hyperthyroidism. The gene calls are TRBV6-1 and TRBJ2-7; D is unclear. Here the CDR3 reads CASTSDSTYEQYF. The CDR3 nucleotides read TGTGCCAGCACCTCCGATTCAACCTACGAGCAGTACTTC.